This T cell receptor beta chain emerged from a study of monozygotic twins with inflammatory bowel disease. Per the germline V gene, CDR1 is KGHSH and CDR2 is LQKENI. CDR3 length: 14 residues. Whole-study results and caveats: With inverse Simpson as the measure, TCRbeta diversity was lower in IBD patients than in healthy co-twins. The authors note that differing immunosuppressive treatments may have added variability to patient repertoires.

Through template switching, UMIs that included a 6-nucleotide sample barcode were added. With roughly 17 and 9 cycles respectively, two nested PCRs were carried out on TCRalpha and TCRbeta cDNA. TCRdb reprocessed the 5' RACE reads and reports one entry per CDR3 protein, with no DNA. This sample's table reports some 190,000 distinct CDR3 sequences. To note about this clonotype: Its antigen is still unknown.

The rearrangement uses TRBV18 and TRBJ1-2; TCRdb's assignment of TRBD1 cannot be checked, as there is no DNA. The clonotype comes from a human donor with ulcerative colitis or Crohn's disease, or a healthy co-twin of an affected twin (not recorded which). Sequencing was done on a sample of blood. This CDR3 reads CASSPPGTGYGYTF.